A selection of T cell receptor beta chains follows, all from one sample in a study of blood T cell repertoires in COVID-19. Using immunoSEQ multiplex PCR, the repertoire was profiled, and TCRdb retains in-frame clones only, with some absent. The data hold under 300,000 clones, with about nine tenths observed a single time. Sequencing input: peripheral blood. Receptor source: a man aged 60 to 75 who had recovered from COVID-19. CDR3s include the opening cysteine and the closing phenylalanine or tryptophan. A D gene is named only where the DNA matches it firmly. Expanded clones get a size class; other rows say once, few or many, or leave the size out.

J	V	size	length	D	CDR3	DNA
TRBJ2-6	TRBV19	once	16	NA	CASSNYRDYGANVLTF	TGTGCCAGTAGTAACTACAGGGACTACGGGGCCAACGTCCTGACTTTC
TRBJ2-5	TRBV13	once	17	TRBD2	CASSSTRERGMRETQYF	TGTGCCAGCAGCAGCACCCGGGAGCGGGGGATGCGGGAGACCCAGTACTTC
TRBJ1-2	TRBV19	NA	13	TRBD1	CATYDRGSYGYTF	TGTGCCACCTACGACAGGGGGAGTTATGGCTACACCTTC
TRBJ2-7	TRBV2	NA	14	TRBD2	CASSVLAGEGEQYF	TGTGCCAGCAGTGTCCTAGCGGGGGAGGGCGAGCAGTACTTC
TRBJ2-7	TRBV11-2	NA	14	NA	CASSLAPTGYEQYF	TGTGCCAGCAGCTTAGCACCGACGGGGTACGAGCAGTACTTC
TRBJ1-2	TRBV6-5	NA	13	NA	CASRRQGNPGYTF	TGTGCCAGCAGAAGGCAGGGGAATCCCGGCTACACCTTC
TRBJ2-1	TRBV6-2/TRBV6-3	NA	15	TRBD2	CASSSRAGGGNEQFF	TGTGCCAGCAGTTCCAGAGCGGGGGGGGGTAATGAGCAGTTCTTC
TRBJ1-2	TRBV4-2	NA	16	TRBD1	CASSQDRDSLNYGYTF	TGTGCCAGCAGCCAAGATCGGGACAGCCTTAACTATGGCTACACCTTC
TRBJ1-2	TRBV10-3	NA	13	NA	CAVTQGPGYGYTF	TGTGCCGTTACCCAGGGTCCGGGCTATGGCTACACCTTC
TRBJ2-3	TRBV24-1	NA	16	TRBD1	CATSDPGQSGTDTQYF	TGTGCCACCAGTGACCCGGGACAGTCGGGCACAGATACGCAGTATTTT
TRBJ2-7	TRBV28	NA	15	TRBD1	CASSFRTGGVYEQYF	TGTGCCAGCAGTTTCAGGACAGGGGGGGTCTACGAGCAGTACTTC
TRBJ2-5	TRBV2	NA	13	TRBD1	CASTRDREETQYF	TGTGCCAGCACCCGGGACAGGGAAGAGACCCAGTACTTC
TRBJ2-2	TRBV7-6	NA	14	NA	CASSLVRVFGELFF	TGTGCCAGCAGCTTAGTCCGGGTTTTCGGGGAGCTGTTTTTT
TRBJ1-5	TRBV6-5	NA	15	NA	CASSYIRAQSGPQHF	TGTGCCAGCAGTTACATCCGGGCCCAAAGCGGGCCCCAGCATTTT
TRBJ1-2	TRBV27	NA	14	NA	CASTAWGGGYGYTF	TGTGCCAGCACCGCATGGGGAGGCGGCTATGGCTACACCTTC
TRBJ2-2	TRBV19	NA	15	NA	CASSIQGSRTGELFF	TGTGCCAGTAGTATACAGGGGAGTAGGACCGGGGAGCTGTTTTTT
TRBJ1-2	TRBV6-5	NA	12	NA	CASSSGSSGYTF	TGTGCCAGCAGTTCAGGATCCTCGGGCTACACCTTC
TRBJ2-1	TRBV5-1	few	13	TRBD2	CASTRTSSNEQFF	TGCGCCAGCACTCGGACTAGCAGCAATGAGCAGTTCTTC
TRBJ1-5	TRBV4-2	NA	16	NA	CASSLLSQGTNQPQHF	TGTGCCAGCAGCCTACTCAGCCAGGGCACCAATCAGCCCCAGCATTTT
TRBJ1-3	TRBV9	NA	13	NA	CASYSNSRNTIYF	TGTGCCAGCTACAGCAACTCTAGAAACACCATATATTTT
TRBJ1-1	TRBV12-5	NA	15	TRBD1	CASARSTGGFTEAFF	TGTGCTAGTGCCAGATCGACAGGGGGCTTCACTGAAGCTTTCTTT
TRBJ2-1	TRBV7-2	NA	14	NA	CASSTSQGFSEQFF	TGTGCCAGCAGCACTTCACAGGGATTTAGTGAGCAGTTCTTC
TRBJ1-3	TRBV6-6	once	15	NA	CASILWYSSGNTIYF	TGTGCCAGCATTCTTTGGTATAGCTCTGGAAACACCATATATTTT
TRBJ1-2	TRBV24-1	NA	13	NA	CATSVTENYGYTF	TGTGCCACCAGTGTTACGGAGAACTATGGCTACACCTTC
TRBJ2-2	TRBV5-1	once	17	TRBD2	CASSNRLAGTNTGELFF	TGCGCCAGCAGCAATAGACTAGCGGGTACTAACACCGGGGAGCTGTTTTTT
TRBJ1-3	TRBV5-1	NA	14	TRBD1	CASSLGQGENTIYF	TGCGCCAGCAGCTTGGGACAGGGTGAAAACACCATATATTTT
TRBJ2-6	TRBV5-1	NA	14	NA	CASREVTGANVLTF	TGCGCCAGCAGGGAGGTGACTGGGGCCAACGTCCTGACTTTC
TRBJ2-3	TRBV20-1	once	11	NA	CSANLGDTQYF	TGCAGTGCAAACCTCGGGGATACGCAGTATTTT
TRBJ1-2	TRBV18	NA	13	NA	CASSPHHNYGYTF	TGTGCCAGCTCACCCCATCATAACTATGGCTACACCTTC
TRBJ2-2	TRBV5-1	NA	14	NA	CASSLGGFPGELFF	TGCGCCAGCAGCTTGGGCGGGTTCCCCGGGGAGCTGTTTTTT
TRBJ1-1	TRBV11-2	NA	14	NA	CASSFRGENTEAFF	TGTGCCAGCAGCTTCAGGGGCGAGAACACTGAAGCTTTCTTT
TRBJ1-1	TRBV6-6	NA	13	NA	CASRDTGNTEAFF	TGTGCCAGCAGGGATACAGGGAACACTGAAGCTTTCTTT
TRBJ1-3	TRBV7-9	NA	16	NA	CASSSPPGDSGNTIYF	TGTGCCAGCAGTTCTCCACCGGGTGACTCTGGAAACACCATATATTTT
TRBJ2-2	TRBV9	NA	16	NA	CASSVAPSPNTGELFF	TGTGCCAGCAGCGTAGCTCCTAGTCCGAACACCGGGGAGCTGTTTTTT
TRBJ1-3	TRBV30	NA	14	NA	CAWSRGSSGNTIYF	TGTGCCTGGAGTAGGGGGAGCTCTGGAAACACCATATATTTT
TRBJ2-2	TRBV5-1	NA	17	TRBD2	CASSLGAGNANTGELFF	TGCGCCAGCAGTTTGGGAGCGGGAAACGCGAACACCGGGGAGCTGTTTTTT
TRBJ2-7	TRBV5-1	NA	15	TRBD2	CASSLGGLASYEQYF	TGCGCCAGCAGCTTGGGGGGACTAGCTTCCTACGAGCAGTACTTC
TRBJ2-7	TRBV3-1/TRBV3-2	few	14	NA	CASSQGTSSGGPRF	TGTGCCAGCAGCCAAGGCACCTCGTCCGGGGGGCCTCGCTTC
TRBJ2-7	TRBV2	NA	14	TRBD2	CASQLAGGTYEQYF	TGTGCCAGCCAACTAGCGGGGGGCACCTACGAGCAGTACTTC